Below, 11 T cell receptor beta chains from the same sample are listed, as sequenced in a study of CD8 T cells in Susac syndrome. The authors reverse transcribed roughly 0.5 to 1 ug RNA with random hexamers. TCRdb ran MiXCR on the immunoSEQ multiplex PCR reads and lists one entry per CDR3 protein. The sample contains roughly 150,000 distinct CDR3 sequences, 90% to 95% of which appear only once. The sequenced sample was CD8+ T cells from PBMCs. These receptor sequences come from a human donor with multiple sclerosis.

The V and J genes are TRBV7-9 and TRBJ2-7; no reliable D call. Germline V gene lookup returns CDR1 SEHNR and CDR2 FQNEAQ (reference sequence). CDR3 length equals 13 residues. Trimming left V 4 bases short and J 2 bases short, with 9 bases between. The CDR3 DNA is TGTGCCAGCAGCTCTCCCTCGGCCTACGAGCAGTACTTC. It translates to CASSSPSAYEQYF. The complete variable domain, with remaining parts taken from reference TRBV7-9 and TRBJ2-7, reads DTGVSQNPRHKITKRGQNVTFRCDPISEHNRLYWYRQTLGQGPEFLTYFQNEAQLEKSRLLSDRFSAERPKGSFSTLEIQRTEQGDSAMYLCASSSPSAYEQYFGPGTRLTVT.

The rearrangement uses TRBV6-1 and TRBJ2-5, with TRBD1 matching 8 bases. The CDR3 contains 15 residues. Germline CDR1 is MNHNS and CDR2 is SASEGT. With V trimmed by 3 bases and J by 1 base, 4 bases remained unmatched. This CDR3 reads CASSEDRAPQETQYF. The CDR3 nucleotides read TGTGCCAGCAGTGAGGACAGGGCCCCCCAAGAGACCCAGTACTTC.

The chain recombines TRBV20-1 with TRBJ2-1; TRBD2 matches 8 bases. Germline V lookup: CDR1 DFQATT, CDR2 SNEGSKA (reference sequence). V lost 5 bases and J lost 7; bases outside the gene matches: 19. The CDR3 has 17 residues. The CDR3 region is CSAPRSATSGGKNEQFF. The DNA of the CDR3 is TGCAGTGCTCCACGTTCGGCCACCTCGGGGGGGAAAAATGAGCAGTTCTTC.

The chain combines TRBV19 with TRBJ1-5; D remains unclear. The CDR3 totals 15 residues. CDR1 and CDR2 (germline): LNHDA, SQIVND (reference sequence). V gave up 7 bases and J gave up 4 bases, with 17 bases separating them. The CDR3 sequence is CASTARGGSNQPQHF. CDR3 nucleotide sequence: TGTGCCAGTACGGCGCGGGGAGGATCTAATCAGCCCCAGCATTTT.

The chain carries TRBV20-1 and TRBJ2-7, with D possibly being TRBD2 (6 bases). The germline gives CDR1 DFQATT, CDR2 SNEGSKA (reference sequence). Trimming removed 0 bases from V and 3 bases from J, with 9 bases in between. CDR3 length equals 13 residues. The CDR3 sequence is CSAREGGVYEQYF. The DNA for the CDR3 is TGCAGTGCTAGAGAGGGGGGAGTCTACGAGCAGTACTTC.

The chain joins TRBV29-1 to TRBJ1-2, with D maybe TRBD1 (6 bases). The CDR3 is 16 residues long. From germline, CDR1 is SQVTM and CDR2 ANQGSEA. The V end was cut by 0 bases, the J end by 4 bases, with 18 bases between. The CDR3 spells CSVEDRERGGGYGYTF. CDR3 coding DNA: TGCAGCGTTGAAGATAGGGAGAGAGGGGGAGGCTATGGCTACACCTTC.

The CDR3 coding sequence is TGTGCCAGCAGTAAATCCAGGGCCGAGCAGTACTTC. Protein sequence: CASSKSRAEQYF. The rearrangement joins TRBV7-9 to TRBJ2-7; TRBD1 might be the D (5 bases). Trimming stripped 6 bases from V and 6 bases from J, with 12 bases between. Germline V gene data show CDR1 as SEHNR and CDR2 as FQNEAQ (reference sequence). There are 12 residues in the CDR3.

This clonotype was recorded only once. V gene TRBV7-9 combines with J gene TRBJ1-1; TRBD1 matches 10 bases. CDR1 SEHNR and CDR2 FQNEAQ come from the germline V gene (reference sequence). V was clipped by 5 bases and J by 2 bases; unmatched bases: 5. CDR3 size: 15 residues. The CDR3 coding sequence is TGTGCCAGCAGCCCTTCGACAGGGGGCAACACTGAAGCTTTCTTT. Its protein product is CASSPSTGGNTEAFF. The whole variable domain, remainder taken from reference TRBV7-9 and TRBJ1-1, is DTGVSQNPRHKITKRGQNVTFRCDPISEHNRLYWYRQTLGQGPEFLTYFQNEAQLEKSRLLSDRFSAERPKGSFSTLEIQRTEQGDSAMYLCASSPSTGGNTEAFFGQGTRLTVV.

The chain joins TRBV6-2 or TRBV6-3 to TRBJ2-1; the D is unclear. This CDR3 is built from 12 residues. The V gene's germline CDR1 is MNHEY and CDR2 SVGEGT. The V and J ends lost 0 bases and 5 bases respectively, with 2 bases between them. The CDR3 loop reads CASSYSHNEQFF. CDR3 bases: TGTGCCAGCAGTTACTCGCACAATGAGCAGTTCTTC.

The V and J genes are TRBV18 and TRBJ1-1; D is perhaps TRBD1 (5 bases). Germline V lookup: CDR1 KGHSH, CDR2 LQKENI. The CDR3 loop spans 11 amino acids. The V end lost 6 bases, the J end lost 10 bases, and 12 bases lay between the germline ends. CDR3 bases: TGTGCCAGCTCTCCGGGGCAGGCAGCTTTCTTT. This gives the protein CASSPGQAAFF.

The CDR3: CASSPFPGATDTQYF. CDR3 DNA: TGTGCCAGCAGCCCGTTTCCCGGGGCAACGGATACGCAGTATTTT. V and J are TRBV12-3 or TRBV12-4 and TRBJ2-3; D may correspond to TRBD1 or TRBD2 (5 bases each). V was trimmed by 6 bases and J by 6 bases, leaving 19 bases between them. The CDR3 has 15 amino acids.